This T cell receptor (beta chain) derives from a study of neurological immune-mediated disorders. Background on the study: There were around 34 multiple sclerosis patients; around 31 were relapsing-remitting and 3 were secondary progressive.

With 10-nucleotide random UMIs, 5'RACE was used to make the cDNA. TCRdb ran MiXCR on the 5' RACE reads and lists one entry per CDR3 protein. The sample holds 40,000 to 50,000 distinct CDR3 sequences, 2.5% seen once. The sample holds many counts of this clonotype. Its antigen is unknown. Study-wide results and caveats: TCR clonal expansion peaked in HTLV-1-associated myelopathy patients and was lowest in multiple sclerosis patients.

J was trimmed by 1 base and V by 3 bases; bases with no gene match: 3. CDR3 length: 16 amino acids. The germline gives CDR1 KGHDR, CDR2 SFDVKD. The sample taken for sequencing was PBMCs. This TCR was sampled from a man younger than 45 with multiple sclerosis. The chain carries TRBV24-1 and TRBJ2-3; 10 bases are shared with TRBD2. The CDR3 protein is CATSDPLAGGTDTQYF. The CDR3 DNA reads TGTGCCACCAGTGATCCTCTAGCGGGGGGCACAGATACGCAGTATTTT.